This paragraph reports one T cell receptor (beta chain). The sample belongs to a study of blood T cell repertoires in COVID-19. As for the study in general: Sites in the United States, Italy and Spain provided acute and convalescent COVID-19 samples. T cells, B-cell-depleted T cells, or PBMCs provided the cDNA or gDNA that served as material.

In the original analysis: Estimated nucleated cell counts came from reference gene primer amplification. The data were produced by immunoSEQ multiplex PCR, yet TCRdb's version contains in-frame clones alone and is incomplete. D and trimming come from the DNA, and the V and J calls and clone size come from that table. The table has about 120,000 clones, around 82% seen once. Germline V gives CDR1 SNHLY, CDR2 FYNNEI. Trimming shortened V by 9 bases and J by 6 bases, and 14 bases separated the two germline ends. The CDR3 contains 12 residues. The TCR comes from a human donor in a cohort sampled during active COVID-19. Input material: peripheral blood. The chain carries TRBV2 and TRBJ1-2; possibly TRBD1 for D (6 bases). The CDR3 DNA follows: TGTGCCAGGGCCAAACAGGGAGATGGCTACACCTTC. Residues: CARAKQGDGYTF. The entire variable domain, with the rest obtained from reference TRBV2 and TRBJ1-2, is as follows: EPEVTQTPSHQVTQMGQEVILRCVPISNHLYFYWYRQILGQKVEFLVSFYNNEISEKSEIFDDQFSVERPDGSNFTLKIRSTKLEDSAMYFCARAKQGDGYTFGSGTRLTVV.